This T cell receptor beta chain was identified in a study of blood T cell repertoires in COVID-19. The germline gives CDR1 SGHKS, CDR2 YYEKEE (reference sequence). The J segment lost 7 bases and the V segment lost 4 bases, leaving 9 bases of the junction unmatched. The CDR3 contains 17 residues. Using immunoSEQ multiplex PCR, the repertoire was profiled, and TCRdb retains in-frame clones only, with some absent. The table records more than 15,000 clones, about 85% of them present only once. The receptor was isolated from a human donor with active COVID-19. The donor label of this sample is uncertain. The sample comprised peripheral blood. The chain links TRBV5-5 to TRBJ2-2; 14 bases are a match to TRBD2. In DNA, the CDR3 is TGTGCCAGCAGCCCCACCGGGACTAGCGGGAGTAACGGGGAGCTGTTTTTT. This gives the protein CASSPTGTSGSNGELFF.